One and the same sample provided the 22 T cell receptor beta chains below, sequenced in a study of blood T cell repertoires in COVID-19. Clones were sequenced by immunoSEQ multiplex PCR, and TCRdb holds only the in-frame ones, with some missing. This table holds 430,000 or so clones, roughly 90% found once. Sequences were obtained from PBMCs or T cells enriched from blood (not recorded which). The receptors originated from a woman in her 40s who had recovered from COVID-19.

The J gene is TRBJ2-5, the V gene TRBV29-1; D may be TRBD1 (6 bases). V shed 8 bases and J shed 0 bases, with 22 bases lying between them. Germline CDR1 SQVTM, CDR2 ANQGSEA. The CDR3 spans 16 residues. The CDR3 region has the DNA TGCAGCCTACGAGATAATCCGGGACACCACCAAGAGACCCAGTACTTC. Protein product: CSLRDNPGHHQETQYF.

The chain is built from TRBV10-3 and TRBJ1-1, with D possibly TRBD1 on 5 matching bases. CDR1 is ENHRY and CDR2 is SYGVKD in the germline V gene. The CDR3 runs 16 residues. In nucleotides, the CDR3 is TGTGCTACATCAGATGGTGGGATAGGACAAAACCCTGAAGCTTTCTTT. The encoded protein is CATSDGGIGQNPEAFF.

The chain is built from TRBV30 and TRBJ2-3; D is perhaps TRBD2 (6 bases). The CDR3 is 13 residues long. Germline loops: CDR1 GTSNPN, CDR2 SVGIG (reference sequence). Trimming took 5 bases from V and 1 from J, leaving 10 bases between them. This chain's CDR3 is CAWGAGRTDTQYF. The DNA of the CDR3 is TGTGCCTGGGGGGCGGGGCGCACAGATACGCAGTATTTT.

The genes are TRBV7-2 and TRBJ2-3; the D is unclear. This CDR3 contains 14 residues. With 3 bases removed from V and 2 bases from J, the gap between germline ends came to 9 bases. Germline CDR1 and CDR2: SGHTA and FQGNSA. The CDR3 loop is CASSFKQPTDTQYF. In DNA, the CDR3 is TGTGCCAGCAGCTTCAAACAGCCCACAGATACGCAGTATTTT.

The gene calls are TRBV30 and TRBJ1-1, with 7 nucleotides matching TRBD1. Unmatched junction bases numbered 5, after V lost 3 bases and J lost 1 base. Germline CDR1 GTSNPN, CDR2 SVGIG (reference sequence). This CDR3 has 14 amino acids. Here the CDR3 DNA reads TGTGCCTGGAGCAGACAGGGATGGAACACTGAAGCTTTCTTT. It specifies CAWSRQGWNTEAFF.

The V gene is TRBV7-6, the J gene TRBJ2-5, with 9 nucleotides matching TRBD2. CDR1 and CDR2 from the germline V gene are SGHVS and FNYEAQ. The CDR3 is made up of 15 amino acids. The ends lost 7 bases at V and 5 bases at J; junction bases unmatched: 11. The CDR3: CASTKSSGSAETQYF. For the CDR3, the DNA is TGTGCCAGCACCAAGAGTAGCGGGAGTGCCGAGACCCAGTACTTC.

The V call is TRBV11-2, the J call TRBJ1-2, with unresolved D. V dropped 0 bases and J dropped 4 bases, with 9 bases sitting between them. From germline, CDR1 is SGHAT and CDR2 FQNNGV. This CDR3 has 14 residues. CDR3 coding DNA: TGTGCCAGCAGCTTAGATTCAACAGTCTATGGCTACACCTTC. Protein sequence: CASSLDSTVYGYTF.

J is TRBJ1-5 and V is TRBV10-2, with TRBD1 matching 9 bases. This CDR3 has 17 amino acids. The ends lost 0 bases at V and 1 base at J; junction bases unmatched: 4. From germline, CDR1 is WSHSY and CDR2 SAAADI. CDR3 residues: CASSESWGQGSNQPQHF. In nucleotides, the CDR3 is TGCGCCAGCAGTGAGTCGTGGGGACAGGGAAGCAATCAGCCCCAGCATTTT.

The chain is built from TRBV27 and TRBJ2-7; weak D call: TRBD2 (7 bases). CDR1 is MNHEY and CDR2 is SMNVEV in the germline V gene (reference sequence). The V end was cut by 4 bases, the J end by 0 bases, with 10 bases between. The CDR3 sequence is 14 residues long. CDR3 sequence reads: CASSWGGSSYEQYF. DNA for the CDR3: TGTGCCAGCAGTTGGGGGGGCAGCTCCTACGAGCAGTACTTC.

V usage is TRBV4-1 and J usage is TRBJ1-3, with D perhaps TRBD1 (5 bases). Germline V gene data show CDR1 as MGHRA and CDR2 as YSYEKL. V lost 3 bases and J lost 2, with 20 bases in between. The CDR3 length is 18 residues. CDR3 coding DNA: TGCGCCAGCAGCCAGGAAAGGGTCAGGGCAAACCCTGGAAACACCATATATTTT. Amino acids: CASSQERVRANPGNTIYF.

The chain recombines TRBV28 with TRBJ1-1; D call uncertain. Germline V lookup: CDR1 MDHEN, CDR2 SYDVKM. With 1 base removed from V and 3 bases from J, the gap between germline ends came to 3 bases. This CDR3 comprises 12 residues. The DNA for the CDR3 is TGTGCCAGCAGTTTATCTTACACTGAAGCTTTCTTT. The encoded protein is CASSLSYTEAFF.

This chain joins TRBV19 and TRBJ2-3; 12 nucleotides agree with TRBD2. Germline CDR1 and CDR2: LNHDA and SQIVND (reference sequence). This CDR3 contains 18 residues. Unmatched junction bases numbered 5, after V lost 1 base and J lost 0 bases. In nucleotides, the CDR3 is TGTGCCAGTAGTATAGGACTAGCGGGGGACTCTAGCACAGATACGCAGTATTTT. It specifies CASSIGLAGDSSTDTQYF.

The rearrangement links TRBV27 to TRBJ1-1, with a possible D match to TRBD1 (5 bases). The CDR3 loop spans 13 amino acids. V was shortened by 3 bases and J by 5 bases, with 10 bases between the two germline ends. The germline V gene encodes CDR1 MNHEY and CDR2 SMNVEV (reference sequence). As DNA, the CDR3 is TGTGCCAGCAGTTTTAGGGGAGGGACTGAAGCTTTCTTT. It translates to CASSFRGGTEAFF.

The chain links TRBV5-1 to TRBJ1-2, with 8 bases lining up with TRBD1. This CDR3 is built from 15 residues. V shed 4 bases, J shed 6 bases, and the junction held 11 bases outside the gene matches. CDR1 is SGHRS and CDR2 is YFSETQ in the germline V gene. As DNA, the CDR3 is TGCGCCAGCAGCCTAGCTGGGGGACAGGCGGATGGCTACACCTTC. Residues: CASSLAGGQADGYTF.

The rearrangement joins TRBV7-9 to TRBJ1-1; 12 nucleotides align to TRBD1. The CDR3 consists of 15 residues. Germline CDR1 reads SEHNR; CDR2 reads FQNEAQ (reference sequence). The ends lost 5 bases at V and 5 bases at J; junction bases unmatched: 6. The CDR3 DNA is TGTGCCAGCAGCCTCGGGGACAGGGGGCGGACTGAAGCTTTCTTT. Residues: CASSLGDRGRTEAFF.

CDR3 nucleotide sequence: TGTGCCAGCAGTTACGGGCCACCGACCCCGAACACTGAAGCTTTCTTT. It encodes CASSYGPPTPNTEAFF. The chain joins TRBV6-7 to TRBJ1-1; no clear D gene. TRBV6-7 is an ORF; its function is uncertain. Between the trimmed V and J ends, which lost 2 bases and 1 base, there was a span of 14 bases. This CDR3 comprises 16 residues.

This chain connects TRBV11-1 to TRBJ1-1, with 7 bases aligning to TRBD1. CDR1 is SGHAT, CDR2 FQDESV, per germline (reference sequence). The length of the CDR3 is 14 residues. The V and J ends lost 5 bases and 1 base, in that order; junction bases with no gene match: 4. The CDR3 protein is CASSLGTENTEAFF. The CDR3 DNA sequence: TGTGCCAGCAGCCTCGGGACAGAGAACACTGAAGCTTTCTTT.

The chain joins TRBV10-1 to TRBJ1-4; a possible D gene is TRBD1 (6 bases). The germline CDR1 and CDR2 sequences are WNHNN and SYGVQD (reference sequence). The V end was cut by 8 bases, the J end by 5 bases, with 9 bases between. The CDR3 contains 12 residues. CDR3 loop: CASSQGNEKLFF. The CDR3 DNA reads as TGCGCCAGCTCGCAGGGGAATGAAAAACTGTTTTTT.

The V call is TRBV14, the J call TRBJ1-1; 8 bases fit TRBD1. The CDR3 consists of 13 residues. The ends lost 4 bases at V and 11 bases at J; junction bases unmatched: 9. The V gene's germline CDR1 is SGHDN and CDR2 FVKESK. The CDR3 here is CASSRNRQGLAFF. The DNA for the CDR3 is TGTGCCAGCAGCCGAAATAGACAGGGGTTGGCTTTCTTT.

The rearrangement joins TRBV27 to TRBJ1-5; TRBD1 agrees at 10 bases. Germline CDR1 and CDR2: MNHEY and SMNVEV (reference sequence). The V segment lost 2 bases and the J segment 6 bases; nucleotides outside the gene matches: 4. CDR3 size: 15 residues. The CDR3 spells CASSLVGQGTQPQHF. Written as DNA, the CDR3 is TGTGCCAGCAGTTTAGTGGGACAGGGGACTCAGCCCCAGCATTTT.

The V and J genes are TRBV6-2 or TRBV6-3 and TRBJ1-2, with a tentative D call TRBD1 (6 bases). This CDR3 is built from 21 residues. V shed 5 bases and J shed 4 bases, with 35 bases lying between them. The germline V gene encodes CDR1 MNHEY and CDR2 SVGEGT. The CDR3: CASSDPSGTFSMRRSSYGYTF. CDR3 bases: TGTGCCAGCAGTGATCCGTCCGGGACATTCAGCATGCGACGGTCTAGCTATGGCTACACCTTC.

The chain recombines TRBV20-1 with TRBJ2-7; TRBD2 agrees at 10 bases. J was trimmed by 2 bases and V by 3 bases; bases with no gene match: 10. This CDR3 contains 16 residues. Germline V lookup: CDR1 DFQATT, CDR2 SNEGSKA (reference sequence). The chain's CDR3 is CSASFLKAGGPYEQYF. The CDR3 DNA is TGCAGTGCTAGTTTCCTCAAAGCGGGAGGGCCCTACGAGCAGTACTTC.